One and the same sample provided the 25 T cell receptor beta chains below, sequenced in a study of shared clonotypes between healthy human individuals (dated by TCRdb to 2020 to 2021). The library was generated by the immunoSEQ multiplex PCR assay. TCRdb re-hosts the immuneACCESS table, in-frame sequences only. Its copies lack some clones; in the studies checked, an unresolved V gene accounts for under half of them, and the cause for the rest is not known. The sample includes 400,000 to 600,000 clones, with about three quarters observed a single time. Jointly, the top ten make up roughly an eighth of the sample. The sample was PBMCs. The receptor set was obtained from a woman in her 40s in good health. Some clones in this sample may be carry-over from other donors' samples.

This clone occurred once. V gene TRBV19 combines with J gene TRBJ1-4; D gene unclear. V lost 4 bases and J 7 bases, leaving 7 bases between the germline ends. The CDR3 spans 12 residues. Per the germline V gene, CDR1 is LNHDA and CDR2 is SQIVND (reference sequence). The chain's CDR3 is CASSTHLEKLFF. CDR3 DNA sequence: TGTGCCAGTAGTACCCATCTTGAAAAACTGTTTTTT.

This rearrangement joins TRBV2 to TRBJ1-5, with D unresolved. Trimming stripped 4 bases from V and 2 bases from J, with 6 bases between. CDR3 length: 13 residues. Germline values: CDR1 SNHLY, CDR2 FYNNEI. The CDR3 spells CASSVEGNQPQHF. The CDR3 bases are TGTGCCAGCAGTGTCGAGGGCAATCAGCCCCAGCATTTT.

The chain couples TRBV18 to TRBJ1-3; TRBD1 matches at 9 bases. The germline gives CDR1 KGHSH, CDR2 LQKENI. This CDR3 region has 15 residues. V lost 4 bases, J lost 1 base, and 2 bases stayed unmatched. The CDR3 coding sequence is TGTGCCAGCTCACTTGGGACAGGGTCTGGAAACACCATATATTTT. It specifies CASSLGTGSGNTIYF.

On this clone: No conserved phenylalanine or tryptophan is present at the end of the CDR3, so a read error is the likely explanation. V gene TRBV4-3 combines with J gene TRBJ2-7; possible D gene TRBD1, 6 bases. Germline V gene lookup returns CDR1 LGHNA and CDR2 YSLEER. The CDR3 is made up of 15 amino acids. The V end lost 1 base, the J end lost 2 bases, and 12 bases lay between the germline ends. The CDR3 region has the DNA TGCGCCAGCAGCCAAGGACAGGAGTTCCCCTACGAGCAGTACTTA. Encoded protein: CASSQGQEFPYEQYL.

At least ten counts were recorded for this clone. The same CDR3 also results from other DNA sequences found in this sample. The chain's CDR3 is CASSLVSGKNEQFF. The CDR3 nucleotides are TGTGCCAGCAGCTTAGTGAGCGGGAAAAATGAGCAGTTCTTC. The chain combines TRBV11-2 with TRBJ2-1; 7 positions agree with TRBD2. This CDR3 spans 14 amino acids. CDR1 SGHAT and CDR2 FQNNGV come from the germline V gene. After removal of 1 base from V and 7 bases from J, the junction contained 4 bases not matched to a gene.

The V call is TRBV18, the J call TRBJ1-1, with D maybe TRBD1 (5 bases). The CDR3 covers 13 residues. V shed 5 bases and J shed 2 bases, with 9 bases lying between them. Germline loops: CDR1 KGHSH, CDR2 LQKENI. The CDR3 coding sequence is TGTGCCAGCTCATGGGGACCCAACACTGAAGCTTTCTTT. Translated: CASSWGPNTEAFF.

This chain links TRBV7-9 with TRBJ2-7, with D hard to call. CDR1 is SEHNR, CDR2 FQNEAQ, per germline (reference sequence). Trimming left V 5 bases short and J 0 bases short, with 8 bases between. This CDR3 spans 13 amino acids. CDR3 in amino acids: CASSPPLSYEQYF. The CDR3 DNA reads as TGTGCCAGCAGCCCCCCCCTCTCCTACGAGCAGTACTTC.

The chain uses TRBV28 and TRBJ2-7, with 9 bases that match TRBD1. CDR3 size: 15 residues. V was clipped by 1 base and J by 2 bases; unmatched bases: 3. Germline V gene data show CDR1 as MDHEN and CDR2 as SYDVKM. CDR3 region: CASSLFGQGTYEQYF. DNA for the CDR3: TGTGCCAGCAGTTTATTTGGACAGGGGACCTACGAGCAGTACTTC. Based on the CDR3 plus reference TRBV28 and TRBJ2-7, the full variable domain is DVKVTQSSRYLVKRTGEKVFLECVQDMDHENMFWYRQDPGLGLRLIYFSYDVKMKEKGDIPEGYSVSREKKERFSLILESASTNQTSMYLCASSLFGQGTYEQYFGPGTRLTVT.

The chain joins TRBV7-2 to TRBJ1-2, with unresolved D. Between the trimmed V and J ends, which lost 1 base and 8 bases, there was a span of 14 bases. The germline CDR1 and CDR2 sequences are SGHTA and FQGNSA. The CDR3 is 14 residues long. The CDR3 here is CASSLERSNRGYTF. CDR3 nucleotide sequence: TGTGCCAGCAGCTTAGAAAGGTCCAATAGGGGCTACACCTTC.

This clone was detected only a few times. V gene TRBV4-3 combines with J gene TRBJ2-1, with 12 bases identical to TRBD2. The CDR3 has 18 residues. Germline V gives CDR1 LGHNA, CDR2 YSLEER. The junction had 3 bases not matched to a gene; V was cut back by 0 bases and J by 0 bases. CDR3 residues: CASSQEGLAGSSYNEQFF. The CDR3 DNA follows: TGCGCCAGCAGCCAAGAAGGACTAGCGGGAAGCTCCTACAATGAGCAGTTCTTC.

In regard to this clone: The sample holds other DNA sequences that translate to the same CDR3. The CDR3 protein is CASSRLRESSGNTIYF. CDR3 DNA: TGTGCCAGCAGCCGCCTTCGCGAGAGCTCTGGAAATACCATATATTTT. The genes are TRBV21-1 and TRBJ1-3. TRBV21-1 is a pseudogene locus. This CDR3 is built from 16 residues.

The gene calls are TRBV7-2 and TRBJ2-4; D may be TRBD2 (7 bases). Per the germline V gene, CDR1 is SGHTA and CDR2 is FQGNSA. The germline V and J ends were trimmed by 6 bases and 1 base, with 13 bases remaining between them. The CDR3 sequence is 15 residues long. The CDR3 nucleotides are TGTGCCAGCAGTCTAGGGGGGGTGGCCAAAAACATTCAGTACTTC. Protein: CASSLGGVAKNIQYF.

This sequence joins TRBV6-4 and TRBJ2-1; D unclear. With 2 bases removed from V and 6 bases from J, the gap between germline ends came to 14 bases. This CDR3 region has 15 residues. From germline, CDR1 is MRHNA and CDR2 SNTAGT. CDR3 in DNA: TGTGCCAGCAGTGACCAGATTTCTAGTCTCAATGAGCAGTTCTTC. Residues: CASSDQISSLNEQFF.

The V call is TRBV27, the J call TRBJ1-6; tentatively, D is TRBD1 (5 bases). Per the germline V gene, CDR1 is MNHEY and CDR2 is SMNVEV (reference sequence). The V end lost 6 bases, the J end lost 8 bases, and 20 bases lay between the germline ends. The CDR3 extends over 16 amino acids. CDR3 sequence reads: CASSLGERGVYSPLHF. The CDR3 DNA sequence: TGTGCCAGCAGCTTAGGGGAACGAGGCGTGTATTCACCCCTCCACTTT.

To note about this clone: The sample holds other DNA sequences that translate to the same CDR3. J is TRBJ1-5 and V is TRBV18; TRBD1 matches at 7 bases. The CDR3 is made up of 14 amino acids. Germline CDR1 KGHSH, CDR2 LQKENI. The V and J ends lost 3 bases and 4 bases, in that order; junction bases with no gene match: 3. CDR3 nucleotide sequence: TGTGCCAGCTCACCGGCAGGGGGAAATCAGCCCCAGCATTTT. Encoded protein: CASSPAGGNQPQHF.

The count of this clone is one. This CDR3 reads CASSSGAAWSYEQYF. CDR3 in DNA: TGTGCCAGCAGCTCCGGGGCGGCCTGGTCCTACGAGCAGTACTTC. The V and J genes are TRBV7-2 and TRBJ2-7; tentatively, D is TRBD1 or TRBD2 (5 bases each). Trimming removed 4 bases at V and 1 base at J, with 14 bases between. The CDR3 loop spans 15 amino acids. The germline CDR1 and CDR2 sequences are SGHTA and FQGNSA.

This clone was seen many times. The chain has TRBV6-1 and TRBJ2-7, with TRBD1 as a possible D gene (5 bases). The CDR3 totals 14 residues. The V and J ends lost 1 base and 1 base respectively, with 8 bases between them. Germline V lookup: CDR1 MNHNS, CDR2 SASEGT. The CDR3 DNA follows: TGTGCCAGCAGTGAAGGGGGCGATTCCTACGAGCAGTACTTC. It specifies CASSEGGDSYEQYF.

The chain's CDR3 is CASSLSPGGYGYTF. The CDR3 DNA reads TGTGCCAGCAGCTTAAGCCCGGGAGGCTATGGCTACACCTTC. J is TRBJ1-2 and V is TRBV11-2; D ambiguous. Germline V gene sequence: CDR1 SGHAT, CDR2 FQNNGV. This CDR3 spans 14 amino acids. The V end lost 2 bases, the J end lost 4 bases, and 11 bases lay between the germline ends.

The DNA of the CDR3 is TGCAGCGTGGATACAGGGACCACAGATACGCAGTATTTT. Protein: CSVDTGTTDTQYF. The chain is built from TRBV29-1 and TRBJ2-3; D perhaps matches TRBD1 (6 bases). The germline V gene encodes CDR1 SQVTM and CDR2 ANQGSEA. V gave up 6 bases and J gave up 2 bases, with 12 bases separating them. CDR3 length: 13 residues.

The chain recombines TRBV7-3 with TRBJ2-1; D is unclear. Trimming pared 2 bases from V and 5 bases from J, leaving 16 bases between. This CDR3 spans 16 amino acids. Germline CDR1 SGHTA, CDR2 FQGTGA. CDR3 amino acids: CASSLDEPSFHNEQFF. CDR3 nucleotide sequence: TGTGCCAGCAGCTTAGACGAGCCCTCCTTCCACAATGAGCAGTTCTTC.

The chain is built from TRBV15 and TRBJ2-2; TRBD2 agrees at 8 bases. Germline-derived CDR1 and CDR2 are LNHNV and YYDKDF (reference sequence). This CDR3 has 17 amino acids. The V segment lost 0 bases and the J segment 6 bases; nucleotides outside the gene matches: 9. The CDR3: CATSRDRAFGGAGELFF. CDR3 DNA: TGTGCCACCAGCAGAGATAGGGCTTTCGGGGGGGCCGGGGAGCTGTTTTTT. Variable domain in full (rest from reference TRBV15 and TRBJ2-2): DAMVIQNPRYQVTQFGKPVTLSCSQTLNHNVMYWYQQKSSQAPKLLFHYYDKDFNNEADTPDNFQSRRPNTSFCFLDIRSPGLGDTAMYLCATSRDRAFGGAGELFFGEGSRLTVL.

V is TRBV7-6 and J is TRBJ2-5; no clear D. The germline V and J ends were trimmed by 5 bases and 5 bases, with 12 bases remaining between them. The CDR3 loop spans 13 amino acids. Germline-derived CDR1 and CDR2 are SGHVS and FNYEAQ. This CDR3 reads CASSAINGETQYF. The CDR3 region has the DNA TGTGCCAGCAGCGCAATAAACGGGGAGACCCAGTACTTC.

V gene TRBV2 combines with J gene TRBJ2-5; D is perhaps TRBD1 or TRBD2 (5 bases each). Germline V lookup: CDR1 SNHLY, CDR2 FYNNEI. This CDR3 has 13 amino acids. The V gene lost 7 bases and the J gene lost 3 bases, with 12 bases spanning the gap. For the CDR3, the DNA is TGTGCCAGCACCCCCGGGACCGAAGAGACCCAGTACTTC. It encodes CASTPGTEETQYF.

The chain combines TRBV9 with TRBJ1-2, with 10 bases lining up with TRBD1. The CDR3 sequence is 17 residues long. Germline V gives CDR1 SGDLS, CDR2 YYNGEE. V lost 0 bases to trimming and J lost 4 bases; unmatched junction nucleotides: 9. In nucleotides, the CDR3 is TGTGCCAGCAGCGTAGGAGGGACAGGGGCCCCTAGCTATGGCTACACCTTC. Translating gives CASSVGGTGAPSYGYTF.

The J gene is TRBJ2-7, the V gene TRBV25-1, with D possibly matching TRBD2 (7 bases). The germline V gene has CDR1 MGHDK and CDR2 SYGVNS. The CDR3 is 15 amino acids. V lost 8 bases, J lost 7 bases, and 24 bases lay in between. The CDR3: CASQRVPTKGGEQYF. The CDR3 coding sequence is TGTGCCAGCCAGAGGGTCCCCACCAAGGGGGGGGAGCAGTACTTC.